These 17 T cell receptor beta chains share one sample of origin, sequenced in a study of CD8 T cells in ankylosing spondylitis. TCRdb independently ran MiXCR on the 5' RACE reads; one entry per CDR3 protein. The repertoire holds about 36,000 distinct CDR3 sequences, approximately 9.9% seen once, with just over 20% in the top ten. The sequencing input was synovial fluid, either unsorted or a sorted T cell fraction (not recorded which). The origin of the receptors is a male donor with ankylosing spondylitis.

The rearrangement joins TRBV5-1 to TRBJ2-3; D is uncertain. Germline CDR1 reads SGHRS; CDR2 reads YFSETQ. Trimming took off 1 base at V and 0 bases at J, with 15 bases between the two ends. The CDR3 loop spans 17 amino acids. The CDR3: CASSLWWSGSSTDTQYF. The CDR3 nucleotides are TGCGCCAGCAGCTTGTGGTGGTCAGGTTCTAGCACAGATACGCAGTATTTT.

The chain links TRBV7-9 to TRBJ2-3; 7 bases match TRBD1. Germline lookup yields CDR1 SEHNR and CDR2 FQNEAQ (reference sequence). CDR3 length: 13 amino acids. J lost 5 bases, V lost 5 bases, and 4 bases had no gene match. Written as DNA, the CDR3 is TGTGCCAGCAGCGTAACAGGGGAAGATACGCAGTATTTT. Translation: CASSVTGEDTQYF.

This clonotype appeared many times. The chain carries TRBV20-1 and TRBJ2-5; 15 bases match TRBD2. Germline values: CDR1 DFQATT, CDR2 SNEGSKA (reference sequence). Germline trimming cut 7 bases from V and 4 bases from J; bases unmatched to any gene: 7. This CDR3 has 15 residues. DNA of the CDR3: TGCAGTGGCAATGGGGGACTAGCGGGAGGAGAGACCCAGTACTTC. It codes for CSGNGGLAGGETQYF.

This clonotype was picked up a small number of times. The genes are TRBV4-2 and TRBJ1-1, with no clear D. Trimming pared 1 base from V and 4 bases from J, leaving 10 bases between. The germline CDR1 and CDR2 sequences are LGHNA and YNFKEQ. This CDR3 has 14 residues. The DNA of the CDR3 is TGTGCCAGCAGCCAAGCCGGGTTGGCCACTGAAGCTTTCTTT. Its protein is CASSQAGLATEAFF.

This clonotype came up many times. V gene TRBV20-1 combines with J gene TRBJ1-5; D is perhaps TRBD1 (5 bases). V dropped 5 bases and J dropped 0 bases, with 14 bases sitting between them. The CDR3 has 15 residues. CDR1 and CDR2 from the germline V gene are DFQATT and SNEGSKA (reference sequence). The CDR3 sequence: CSAGGVRLSNQPQHF. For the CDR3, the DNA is TGCAGTGCTGGGGGAGTGCGGCTTAGCAATCAGCCCCAGCATTTT.

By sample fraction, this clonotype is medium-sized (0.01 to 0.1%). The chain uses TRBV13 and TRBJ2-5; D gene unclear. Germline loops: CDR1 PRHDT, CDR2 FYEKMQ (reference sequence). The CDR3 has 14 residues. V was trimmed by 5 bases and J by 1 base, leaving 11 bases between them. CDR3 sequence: CASSRRKFQETQYF. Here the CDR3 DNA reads TGTGCCAGCAGCCGTCGGAAATTCCAAGAGACCCAGTACTTC.

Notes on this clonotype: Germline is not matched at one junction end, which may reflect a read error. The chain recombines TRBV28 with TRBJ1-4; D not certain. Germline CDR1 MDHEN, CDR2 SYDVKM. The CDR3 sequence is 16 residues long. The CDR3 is CASGFVRPPTNEKLFF. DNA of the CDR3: TGTGCCAGCGGTTTCGTTCGACCCCCTACTAATGAAAAACTGTTTTTT.

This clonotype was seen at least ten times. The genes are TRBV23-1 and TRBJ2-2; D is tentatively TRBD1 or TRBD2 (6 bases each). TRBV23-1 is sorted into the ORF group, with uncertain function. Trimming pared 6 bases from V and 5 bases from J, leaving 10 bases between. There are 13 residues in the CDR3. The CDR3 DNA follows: TGCGCCAGCAGGGAGGGGGTGACCGGGGAGCTGTTTTTT. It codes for CASREGVTGELFF.

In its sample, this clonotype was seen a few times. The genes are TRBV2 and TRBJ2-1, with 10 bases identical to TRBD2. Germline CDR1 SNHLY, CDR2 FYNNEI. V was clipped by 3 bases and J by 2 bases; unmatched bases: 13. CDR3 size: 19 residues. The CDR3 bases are TGTGCCAGCAGTGACGAGCTAGCGGGAGAGTTTGTGGCCTACAATGAGCAGTTCTTC. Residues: CASSDELAGEFVAYNEQFF. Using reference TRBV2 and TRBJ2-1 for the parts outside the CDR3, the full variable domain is EPEVTQTPSHQVTQMGQEVILRCVPISNHLYFYWYRQILGQKVEFLVSFYNNEISEKSEIFDDQFSVERPDGSNFTLKIRSTKLEDSAMYFCASSDELAGEFVAYNEQFFGPGTRLTVL.

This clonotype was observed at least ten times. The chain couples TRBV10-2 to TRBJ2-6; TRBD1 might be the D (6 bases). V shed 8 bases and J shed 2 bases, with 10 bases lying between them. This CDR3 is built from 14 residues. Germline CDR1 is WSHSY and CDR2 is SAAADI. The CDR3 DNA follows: TGCGCCAGCCTGTCAGGGGCTGGGGCCAACGTCCTGACTTTC. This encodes CASLSGAGANVLTF.

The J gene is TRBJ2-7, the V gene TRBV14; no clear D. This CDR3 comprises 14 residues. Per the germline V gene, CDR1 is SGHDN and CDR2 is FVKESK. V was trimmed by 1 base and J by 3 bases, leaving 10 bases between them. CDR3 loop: CASSQAVGGYEQYF. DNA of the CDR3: TGTGCCAGCAGCCAAGCGGTTGGCGGCTACGAGCAGTACTTC.

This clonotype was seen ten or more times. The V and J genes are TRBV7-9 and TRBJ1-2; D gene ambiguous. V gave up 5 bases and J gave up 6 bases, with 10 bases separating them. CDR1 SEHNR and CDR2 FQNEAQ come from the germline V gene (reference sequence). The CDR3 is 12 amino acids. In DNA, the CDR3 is TGTGCCAGCAGCCTGCAGGAGAATGGCTACACCTTC. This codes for CASSLQENGYTF.

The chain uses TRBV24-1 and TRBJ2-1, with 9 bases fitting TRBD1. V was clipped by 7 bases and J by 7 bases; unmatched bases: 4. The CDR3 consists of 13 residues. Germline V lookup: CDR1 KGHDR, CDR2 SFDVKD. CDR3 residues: CATRVTGGNEQFF. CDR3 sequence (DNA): TGTGCCACCAGAGTGACAGGGGGGAATGAGCAGTTCTTC.

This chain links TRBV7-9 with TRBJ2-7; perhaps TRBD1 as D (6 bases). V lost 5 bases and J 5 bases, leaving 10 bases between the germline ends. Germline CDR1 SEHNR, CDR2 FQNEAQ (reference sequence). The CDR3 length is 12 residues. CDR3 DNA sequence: TGTGCCAGCAGCACAGGGCTCGACGAGCAGTACTTC. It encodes CASSTGLDEQYF. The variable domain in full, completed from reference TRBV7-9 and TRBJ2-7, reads DTGVSQNPRHKITKRGQNVTFRCDPISEHNRLYWYRQTLGQGPEFLTYFQNEAQLEKSRLLSDRFSAERPKGSFSTLEIQRTEQGDSAMYLCASSTGLDEQYFGPGTRLTVT.

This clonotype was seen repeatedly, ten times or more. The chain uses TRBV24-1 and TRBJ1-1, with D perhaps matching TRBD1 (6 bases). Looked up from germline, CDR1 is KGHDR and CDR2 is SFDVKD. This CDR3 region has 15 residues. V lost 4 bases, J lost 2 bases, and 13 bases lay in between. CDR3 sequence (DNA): TGTGCCACCAGTGACCCGGCGGGGGGCAACACTGAAGCTTTCTTT. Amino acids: CATSDPAGGNTEAFF.

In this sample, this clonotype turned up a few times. CDR3 DNA: TGTGCCAGTAGTATACCTAGCGGGAGGAGGGCGTTCTTC. It specifies CASSIPSGRRAFF. The J gene is TRBJ2-1, the V gene TRBV19; 11 nucleotides agree with TRBD2. The CDR3 sequence is 13 residues long. V dropped 2 bases and J dropped 15; count of bases not matched to a gene: 6. Germline loops: CDR1 LNHDA, CDR2 SQIVND (reference sequence).

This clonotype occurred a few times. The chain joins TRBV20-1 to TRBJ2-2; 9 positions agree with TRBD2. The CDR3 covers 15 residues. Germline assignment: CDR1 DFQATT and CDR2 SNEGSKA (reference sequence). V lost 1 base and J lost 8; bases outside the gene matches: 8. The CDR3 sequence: CSARVWREGPGELFF. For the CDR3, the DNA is TGCAGTGCTAGAGTGTGGCGGGAGGGCCCGGGGGAGCTGTTTTTT.